This T cell receptor beta chain comes out of a study of technical replicates of blood from several donors. After removal of 3 bases from V and 0 bases from J, the junction contained 3 bases not matched to a gene. This CDR3 spans 16 amino acids. Germline lookup yields CDR1 SGHAT and CDR2 FQNNGV. TCRdb's copy holds only in-frame clones and misses some; the assay was immunoSEQ multiplex PCR. The sample carries 64,000 or so clones, 86% recorded once. The sample taken for sequencing was PBMCs. V usage is TRBV11-2 and J usage is TRBJ1-4; 8 nucleotides agree with TRBD1. The sequence was collected from a human donor in good health. Some clones in this sample may be carry-over from other donors' samples. This chain's CDR3 is CASSLTGATTNEKLFF. The CDR3 bases are TGTGCCAGCAGCTTGACAGGGGCAACAACTAATGAAAAACTGTTTTTT.